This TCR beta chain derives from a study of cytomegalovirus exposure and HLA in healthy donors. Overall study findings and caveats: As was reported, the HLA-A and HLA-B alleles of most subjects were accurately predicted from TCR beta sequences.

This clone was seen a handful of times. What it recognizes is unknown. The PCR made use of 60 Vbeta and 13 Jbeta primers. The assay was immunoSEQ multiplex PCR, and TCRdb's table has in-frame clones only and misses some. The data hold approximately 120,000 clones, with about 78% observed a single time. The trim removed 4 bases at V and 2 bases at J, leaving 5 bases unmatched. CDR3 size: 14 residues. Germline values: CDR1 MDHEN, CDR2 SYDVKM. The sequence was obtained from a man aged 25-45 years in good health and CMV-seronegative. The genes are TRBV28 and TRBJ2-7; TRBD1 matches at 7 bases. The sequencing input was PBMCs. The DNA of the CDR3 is TGTGCCAGCAGTTGGACAGGCGGTCCCTACGAGCAGTACTTC. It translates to CASSWTGGPYEQYF.